Below are 22 T cell receptor beta chains sequenced from a single sample in a study of radiation and T cells in renal cell carcinoma. Only in-frame clones appear in the TCRdb table, and some are missing; sequencing was by immunoSEQ multiplex PCR. This sample yields 110,000 to 150,000 clones, of which approximately 87% are seen a single time; 20% to 25% belongs to the top ten. Time point in this sample: baseline pretreatment blood. This sample's treatment: 15 Gy SBRT to primary tumor, nephrectomy 4 weeks later. Sequenced here: blood, sampled from a patient whose treatment included radiotherapy and nephrectomy. All receptors derive from a woman in her forties or fifties with renal cell carcinoma.

Written as DNA, the CDR3 is TGTGCCAGCAGCTTAGAACCCAGGGGAGAGTCACCCCTCCACTTT. Amino acid sequence: CASSLEPRGESPLHF. This chain connects TRBV7-2 to TRBJ1-6; tentatively, D is TRBD1 (6 bases). V was pared by 1 base and J by 10 bases, with 14 bases between. The germline gives CDR1 SGHTA, CDR2 FQGNSA. This CDR3 contains 15 residues.

CDR3 loop: CAWSDRKSLGSEQYF. CDR3 nucleotides: TGTGCCTGGAGTGATCGAAAGTCGTTGGGTTCCGAGCAGTACTTC. This chain connects TRBV30 to TRBJ2-7; D ambiguous. Germline CDR1 reads GTSNPN; CDR2 reads SVGIG (reference sequence). V gave up 1 base and J gave up 6 bases, with 19 bases separating them. The CDR3 is 15 amino acids.

This clone appeared a few times. The J gene is TRBJ2-1, the V gene TRBV28; D not certain. The germline gives CDR1 MDHEN, CDR2 SYDVKM. The CDR3 is 13 amino acids. Trimming pared 8 bases from V and 0 bases from J, leaving 8 bases between. CDR3 sequence (DNA): TGTGCCAGCGAAGGTAGCTCCTACAATGAGCAGTTCTTC. Translation: CASEGSSYNEQFF.

The V and J genes are TRBV5-4 and TRBJ2-5; TRBD1 or TRBD2 may be the D gene (5 bases each). This CDR3 has 16 amino acids. V dropped 2 bases and J dropped 4 bases, with 18 bases sitting between them. Germline CDR1 and CDR2: SGHNT and YYREEE (reference sequence). The DNA for the CDR3 is TGTGCCAGCAGCTTCGGGGCGGGTGGGAGATCAGAGACCCAGTACTTC. Translated: CASSFGAGGRSETQYF.

This rearrangement joins TRBV7-2 to TRBJ1-1, with D possibly matching TRBD1 (6 bases). Trimming removed 5 bases at V and 0 bases at J, with 16 bases between. The CDR3 is 16 amino acids. Germline V gene data show CDR1 as SGHTA and CDR2 as FQGNSA. The DNA for the CDR3 is TGTGCCAGCAGCCCCGACCTGGACAGTATGAACACTGAAGCTTTCTTT. This encodes CASSPDLDSMNTEAFF. Looking up the rest from reference TRBV7-2 and TRBJ1-1 gives the full variable domain: GAGVSQSPSNKVTEKGKDVELRCDPISGHTALYWYRQSLGQGLEFLIYFQGNSAPDKSGLPSDRFSAERTGGSVSTLTIQRTQQEDSAVYLCASSPDLDSMNTEAFFGQGTRLTVV.

With respect to this clone: The junction does not match germline at one end; this may be a read error. V and J are TRBV6-6 and TRBJ1-6, with D possibly being TRBD1 (6 bases). Germline V gene data show CDR1 as MNHNY and CDR2 as SVGAGI (reference sequence). This CDR3 has 14 residues. The CDR3 loop is CASNYAGDRSPLHF. The CDR3 bases are TGTGCCAGCAATTACGCAGGGGATAGGTCACCCCTCCACTTT.

A remark on this clone: This same CDR3 is encoded by further DNA sequences in the sample. V usage is TRBV6-5 and J usage is TRBJ1-1; no reliable D call. The CDR3 runs 13 residues. Germline V lookup: CDR1 MNHEY, CDR2 SVGAGI. Trimming removed 6 bases at V and 2 bases at J, with 10 bases between. CDR3 in DNA: TGTGCCAGCAGCAGACCCTCAAACACTGAAGCTTTCTTT. Translated, it gives CASSRPSNTEAFF.

The chain employs TRBV7-2 and TRBJ2-3; 13 bases fit TRBD2. The CDR3 totals 16 residues. CDR1 is SGHTA and CDR2 is FQGNSA in the germline V gene. V dropped 1 base and J dropped 6; count of bases not matched to a gene: 4. CDR3 in amino acids: CASSLGLAGGVDTQYF. CDR3 nucleotide sequence: TGTGCCAGCAGCTTAGGACTAGCGGGGGGAGTGGATACGCAGTATTTT. The complete variable domain, with remaining parts taken from reference TRBV7-2 and TRBJ2-3, reads GAGVSQSPSNKVTEKGKDVELRCDPISGHTALYWYRQSLGQGLEFLIYFQGNSAPDKSGLPSDRFSAERTGGSVSTLTIQRTQQEDSAVYLCASSLGLAGGVDTQYFGPGTRLTVL.

This clone was seen a handful of times. The rearrangement joins TRBV2 to TRBJ2-1; D remains ambiguous. This CDR3 contains 11 residues. The germline V and J ends were trimmed by 5 bases and 5 bases, with 4 bases remaining between them. Germline CDR1 is SNHLY and CDR2 is FYNNEI. This chain's CDR3 is CASSQDNEQFF. The CDR3 DNA follows: TGTGCCAGCAGTCAGGACAATGAGCAGTTCTTC.

In its sample, this clone was seen a few times. The V call is TRBV6-5, the J call TRBJ2-5; D not resolved. The V end lost 3 bases, the J end lost 5 bases, and 19 bases lay between the germline ends. Germline loops: CDR1 MNHEY, CDR2 SVGAGI. The CDR3 totals 16 residues. The CDR3 region is CASSYNGVSWVETQYF. The CDR3 nucleotides read TGTGCCAGCAGTTATAATGGGGTCTCGTGGGTGGAGACCCAGTACTTC.

This chain uses TRBV10-3 with TRBJ2-5; D ambiguous. Per the germline V gene, CDR1 is ENHRY and CDR2 is SYGVKD. This CDR3 contains 13 residues. V shed 8 bases and J shed 5 bases, with 15 bases lying between them. The CDR3 spells CAIRRAIGETQYF. CDR3 DNA sequence: TGTGCCATCCGCCGTGCAATAGGGGAGACCCAGTACTTC.

The rearrangement joins TRBV19 to TRBJ1-3; D not resolved. The CDR3 runs to 15 residues. Germline values: CDR1 LNHDA, CDR2 SQIVND (reference sequence). The ends were cut back, 7 bases at V and 0 bases at J, with 13 bases in the middle. The CDR3 nucleotides are TGTGCCAGTAAACCTACGATCGACTCTGGAAACACCATATATTTT. Its translation is CASKPTIDSGNTIYF.

CDR3 in amino acids: CAWGSRENQPQHF. CDR3 sequence (DNA): TGTGCCTGGGGTTCCAGGGAGAATCAGCCCCAGCATTTT. The V gene is TRBV30, the J gene TRBJ1-5; D may be TRBD1 (5 bases). Germline CDR1 GTSNPN, CDR2 SVGIG (reference sequence). The CDR3 covers 13 residues. V lost 5 bases to trimming and J lost 4 bases, with 12 bases between them.

This clone was seen once. The chain links TRBV6-5 to TRBJ1-2; 7 positions match TRBD1. CDR3 size: 15 residues. Germline trimming cut 6 bases from V and 4 bases from J; bases unmatched to any gene: 11. The germline gives CDR1 MNHEY, CDR2 SVGAGI. DNA of the CDR3: TGTGCCAGCAGCGCCGGCAGGGGGAGCGGCTATGGCTACACCTTC. Protein: CASSAGRGSGYGYTF.

This chain uses TRBV6-5 with TRBJ1-6, with TRBD1 identical over 8 bases. Germline lookup yields CDR1 MNHEY and CDR2 SVGAGI. The CDR3 runs to 14 residues. J was trimmed by 6 bases and V by 5 bases; bases with no gene match: 3. CDR3: CASSRDRINSPLHF. CDR3 in DNA: TGTGCCAGCAGTCGGGACAGGATTAATTCACCCCTCCACTTT.

The chain employs TRBV15 and TRBJ2-1; 7 bases are shared with TRBD2. Germline values: CDR1 LNHNV, CDR2 YYDKDF (reference sequence). Trimming removed 1 base from V and 4 bases from J; junction bases left unmatched: 7. This CDR3 comprises 16 residues. Written as DNA, the CDR3 is TGTGCCACCAGCAGAGGCTTAGCGGGTAGATACAATGAGCAGTTCTTC. Amino acids: CATSRGLAGRYNEQFF.

J is TRBJ1-1 and V is TRBV15; D remains unclear. Trimming removed 3 bases from V and 4 bases from J, with 3 bases in between. The CDR3 contains 11 residues. CDR1 and CDR2 (germline): LNHNV, YYDKDF (reference sequence). DNA for the CDR3: TGTGCCACCAGCAGTGGCACTGAAGCTTTCTTT. Translating it yields CATSSGTEAFF.

The rearrangement links TRBV7-2 to TRBJ2-7; tentatively, D is TRBD2 (6 bases). V lost 6 bases to trimming and J lost 6 bases, with 15 bases between them. This CDR3 is built from 13 residues. CDR1 and CDR2 (germline): SGHTA, FQGNSA. CDR3: CASRIGTQLEQYF. The CDR3 DNA sequence: TGTGCCAGCAGAATAGGGACTCAGCTCGAGCAGTACTTC.

The rearrangement uses TRBV7-2 and TRBJ2-3; TRBD2 might be the D (5 bases). Germline V gene lookup returns CDR1 SGHTA and CDR2 FQGNSA. V was trimmed by 3 bases and J by 11 bases, leaving 27 bases between them. This CDR3 comprises 17 residues. The DNA for the CDR3 is TGTGCCAGCAGCTTGGCCCCTTCGACGGCTATCGTCGGGGAGCAGTATTTT. It encodes CASSLAPSTAIVGEQYF.

This chain connects TRBV4-1 to TRBJ2-2; D is unresolved. With 0 bases removed from V and 6 bases from J, the gap between germline ends came to 11 bases. Germline V lookup: CDR1 MGHRA, CDR2 YSYEKL. There are 15 residues in the CDR3. DNA for the CDR3: TGCGCCAGCAGCCAAGAAGGGCAGATCGCCGGGGAGCTGTTTTTT. Its protein is CASSQEGQIAGELFF.

The gene calls are TRBV4-3 and TRBJ1-2; 8 bases are shared with TRBD1. Germline V lookup: CDR1 LGHNA, CDR2 YSLEER. V shed 0 bases and J 0 bases; nucleotides not matched to a gene: 6. The CDR3 has 17 amino acids. The CDR3 region is CASSQDSRQGSNYGYTF. CDR3 bases: TGCGCCAGCAGCCAAGACTCCCGACAGGGGTCTAACTATGGCTACACCTTC.

V gene TRBV15 combines with J gene TRBJ1-4; D is uncertain. The CDR3 length is 16 residues. Germline V gives CDR1 LNHNV, CDR2 YYDKDF (reference sequence). The germline V and J ends were trimmed by 3 bases and 4 bases, with 15 bases remaining between them. CDR3 DNA sequence: TGTGCCACCAGCAGGGATACCGGAGCCGTTAATGAAAAACTGTTTTTT. Translation gives CATSRDTGAVNEKLFF.